These 8 T cell receptor beta chains were all obtained from the same sample, sequenced in a study of early T cells in non-severe SARS-CoV-2 infection. TCRdb fed the 5' RACE reads into MiXCR, producing one record per CDR3 protein. The table includes 90,000 to 120,000 distinct CDR3 sequences, about 12% detected once. The sequenced sample was whole blood. Receptors originate from an adult who was a healthcare worker with PCR-confirmed SARS-CoV-2 infection or an uninfected control (not recorded which).

This clonotype has more than one count but fewer than ten. The gene calls are TRBV10-3 and TRBJ1-1; no firm D call. The CDR3 runs 13 residues. Trimming stripped 10 bases from V and 1 base from J, with 13 bases between. Germline values: CDR1 ENHRY, CDR2 SYGVKD. The CDR3, as DNA: TGTGCCACACACGGACCGCCGAACACTGAAGCTTTCTTT. This gives the protein CATHGPPNTEAFF.

The chain combines TRBV7-9 with TRBJ1-2, with 7 bases that match TRBD1. The junction had 11 bases not matched to a gene; V was cut back by 5 bases and J by 8 bases. CDR1 and CDR2 (germline): SEHNR, FQNEAQ (reference sequence). The CDR3 consists of 14 residues. The CDR3 sequence is CASSPDDRAHGYTF. The DNA of the CDR3 is TGTGCCAGCAGCCCCGATGACAGGGCGCACGGCTACACCTTC.

This sequence joins TRBV29-1 and TRBJ1-2, with D possibly being TRBD1 (5 bases). Trimming took off 0 bases at V and 5 bases at J, with 10 bases between the two ends. CDR3 length: 13 residues. Looked up from germline, CDR1 is SQVTM and CDR2 is ANQGSEA. The CDR3 DNA is TGCAGCGTTGAAGAGGGGGGTAGATATGGCTACACCTTC. Protein sequence: CSVEEGGRYGYTF.

V usage is TRBV29-1 and J usage is TRBJ1-1, with D hard to call. Trimming took 4 bases from V and 1 from J, leaving 7 bases between them. The CDR3 extends over 12 amino acids. Germline lookup yields CDR1 SQVTM and CDR2 ANQGSEA. DNA of the CDR3: TGCAGCGTTGGCTACGGGAACACTGAAGCTTTCTTT. Translating gives CSVGYGNTEAFF.

This clonotype was counted ten times or more. J is TRBJ2-7 and V is TRBV4-1; 7 positions match TRBD2. The germline CDR1 and CDR2 sequences are MGHRA and YSYEKL. Germline trimming cut 4 bases from V and 6 bases from J; bases unmatched to any gene: 9. CDR3 length: 14 amino acids. The CDR3 nucleotides are TGCGCCAGCAGCCCCCGGGACTACCGGATCGAGCAGTACTTC. Translated: CASSPRDYRIEQYF.

In its sample, this clonotype was seen a few times. The rearrangement links TRBV6-1 to TRBJ1-1; the match to TRBD1 covers 7 bases. The CDR3 length is 13 residues. Germline assignment: CDR1 MNHNS and CDR2 SASEGT. V lost 1 base to trimming and J lost 10 bases; unmatched junction nucleotides: 6. The chain's CDR3 is CASSEGRAGGAFF. The DNA for the CDR3 is TGTGCCAGCAGTGAAGGGAGGGCAGGGGGAGCTTTCTTT.

This clonotype was counted only a few times. V usage is TRBV5-8 and J usage is TRBJ2-7, with TRBD2 matching over 10 bases. Germline V CDR1 and CDR2: SGHTS, YDEGEE. This CDR3 is 15 amino acids long. The junction had 9 bases not matched to a gene; V was cut back by 7 bases and J by 2 bases. In DNA form, the CDR3 reads TGTGCCAGCCGCGTAGCGGGAGGAACTGCCTACGAGCAGTACTTC. Protein sequence: CASRVAGGTAYEQYF.

This clonotype was recorded a few times. The chain employs TRBV7-2 and TRBJ1-4; the D gene is possibly TRBD1 (5 bases). The germline gives CDR1 SGHTA, CDR2 FQGNSA. This CDR3 contains 15 residues. Trimming left V 5 bases short and J 3 bases short, with 13 bases between. The CDR3 reads CASSPLRGANEKLFF. CDR3 coding DNA: TGTGCCAGCAGCCCGCTAAGGGGCGCTAATGAAAAACTGTTTTTT.